This T cell receptor (beta chain) was recorded in a study of T cell responses to AZD1222 COVID-19 vaccine. The study, taken as a whole, reports: Repertoire sampling happened only post peak T cell response. Within unmutated variant regions lay the reported targets of nearly half of spike-specific TCRs.

Some clones are missing from TCRdb's copy, which holds only in-frame ones; the method was immunoSEQ multiplex PCR. This sample has about 150,000 clones, with more than 85% found just once. As concerns this clone: What it binds is unknown.

With 6 bases clipped from V and 2 bases from J, the junction kept 3 bases outside the gene matches. This CDR3 contains 14 residues. Germline-derived CDR1 and CDR2 are MNHEY and SMNVEV (reference sequence). The source is an adult who received the AZD1222 COVID-19 vaccine. The sample was peripheral blood, taken 28 days after the second AZD1222 dose. The chain links TRBV27 to TRBJ1-5, with 8 positions matching TRBD1. CDR3 in amino acids: CASRGQVGNQPQHF. In DNA form, the CDR3 reads TGTGCCAGCAGGGGACAGGTTGGCAATCAGCCCCAGCATTTT.